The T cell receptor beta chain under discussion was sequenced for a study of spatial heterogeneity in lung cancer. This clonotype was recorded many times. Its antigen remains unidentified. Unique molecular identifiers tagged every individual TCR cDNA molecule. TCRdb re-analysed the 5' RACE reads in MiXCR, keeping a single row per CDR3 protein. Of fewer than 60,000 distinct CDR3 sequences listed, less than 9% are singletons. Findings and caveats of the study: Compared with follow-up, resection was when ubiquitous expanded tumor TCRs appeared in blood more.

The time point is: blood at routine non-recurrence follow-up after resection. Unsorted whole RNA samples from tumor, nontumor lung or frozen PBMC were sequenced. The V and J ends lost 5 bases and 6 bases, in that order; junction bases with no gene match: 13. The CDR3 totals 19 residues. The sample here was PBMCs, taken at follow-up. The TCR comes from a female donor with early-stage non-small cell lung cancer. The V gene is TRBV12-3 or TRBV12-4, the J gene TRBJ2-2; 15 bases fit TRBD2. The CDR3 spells CASSLSPGLAGGRSGELFF. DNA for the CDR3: TGTGCCAGCAGTCTCTCCCCCGGACTAGCGGGGGGGCGGTCCGGGGAGCTGTTTTTT.